Each of the 24 T cell receptor beta chains below was sequenced from the same sample in a study of shared T cell receptors in the human thymus. Method: immunoSEQ multiplex PCR; TCRdb's copy keeps in-frame clones and lacks some. The table includes about 710,000 clones, around 87% detected once. The same data also contributed to another study, on human thymus T cells.

Sequenced sample: thymocytes. The receptors were sampled from a boy under three years old with a congenital heart defect.

This chain uses TRBV6-5 with TRBJ1-6; a weak D match, TRBD1 (6 bases). Germline V gene data show CDR1 as MNHEY and CDR2 as SVGAGI. This CDR3 is built from 15 residues. Trimming cost V 2 bases and J 10 bases, with 15 bases left between them. CDR3 sequence reads: CASSYKGHLDSPLHF. In DNA, the CDR3 is TGTGCCAGCAGTTACAAGGGACACCTCGACTCACCCCTCCACTTT.

The DNA for the CDR3 is TGTGCCAGCTCACCTGAGAGGAACACCGGGGAGCTGTTTTTT. Translating gives CASSPERNTGELFF. The chain employs TRBV18 and TRBJ2-2; no firm D call. There are 14 residues in the CDR3. Trimming pared 3 bases from V and 1 base from J, leaving 6 bases between. CDR1 is KGHSH, CDR2 LQKENI, per germline.

This chain connects TRBV19 to TRBJ2-7; weak D call: TRBD1 (5 bases). This CDR3 has 15 residues. Per germline, CDR1 LNHDA and CDR2 SQIVND (reference sequence). V was trimmed by 6 bases and J by 3 bases, leaving 18 bases between them. DNA of the CDR3: TGTGCCAGTAGGCTACAGGCTCGGCCGGGCTACGAGCAGTACTTC. Translation: CASRLQARPGYEQYF.

The V gene is TRBV5-4, the J gene TRBJ2-7, with 11 bases matching TRBD2. With V trimmed by 4 bases and J by 6 bases, 6 bases remained unmatched. CDR1 and CDR2 (germline): SGHNT, YYREEE (reference sequence). The CDR3 has 14 residues. The CDR3 region has the DNA TGTGCCAGCAGCAGTAGCGGGAGGGACTGCGAGCAGTACTTC. The encoded protein is CASSSSGRDCEQYF.

The chain uses TRBV10-3 and TRBJ2-1; TRBD2 matches at 14 bases. The CDR3 contains 17 residues. Germline V lookup: CDR1 ENHRY, CDR2 SYGVKD. J gave up 6 bases and V 0 bases, and 4 bases lay outside the gene matches. CDR3 DNA: TGTGCCATCAGTGAGTCGAGGGGGACTAGCGGGAGCAATGAGCAGTTCTTC. Its translation is CAISESRGTSGSNEQFF.

The chain links TRBV5-1 to TRBJ2-6; D may be TRBD1 (5 bases). With 5 bases removed from V and 0 bases from J, the gap between germline ends came to 12 bases. This CDR3 contains 16 residues. CDR1 is SGHRS, CDR2 YFSETQ, per germline. CDR3: CASRRDSSSGANVLTF. CDR3 in DNA: TGCGCCAGCAGACGTGACAGTAGCTCTGGGGCCAACGTCCTGACTTTC.

The chain recombines TRBV28 with TRBJ1-4; the match to TRBD1 covers 9 bases. Germline CDR1 and CDR2: MDHEN and SYDVKM. This CDR3 has 16 amino acids. J lost 8 bases, V lost 6 bases, and 13 bases had no gene match. Here the CDR3 reads CASSPPRDREAEKLFF. The CDR3 DNA is TGTGCCAGCAGCCCGCCCCGGGACAGGGAGGCGGAAAAACTGTTTTTT.

The chain is built from TRBV28 and TRBJ2-7; perhaps TRBD2 as D (6 bases). Deletions cut 6 bases from V and 6 bases from J, with 15 bases between. Germline-derived CDR1 and CDR2 are MDHEN and SYDVKM. The CDR3 spans 13 residues. The CDR3 region is CASRSGPRGEQYF. CDR3 DNA: TGTGCCAGCAGATCTGGACCGCGGGGCGAGCAGTACTTC. Supplemented by reference TRBV28 and TRBJ2-7, the full variable domain reads DVKVTQSSRYLVKRTGEKVFLECVQDMDHENMFWYRQDPGLGLRLIYFSYDVKMKEKGDIPEGYSVSREKKERFSLILESASTNQTSMYLCASRSGPRGEQYFGPGTRLTVT.

The rearrangement uses TRBV18 and TRBJ2-7, with 9 bases identical to TRBD2. The CDR3 is 18 residues long. Germline V gene sequence: CDR1 KGHSH, CDR2 LQKENI. After removal of 1 base from V and 11 bases from J, the junction contained 21 bases not matched to a gene. CDR3 sequence: CASSPRRQVAGAWGVEYF. The CDR3 region has the DNA TGTGCCAGCTCACCACGTCGCCAAGTAGCGGGGGCCTGGGGGGTAGAGTACTTC.

V gene TRBV4-1 combines with J gene TRBJ2-3, with 10 bases aligning to TRBD1. V lost 3 bases, J lost 5 bases, and 8 bases stayed unmatched. In germline, CDR1 is MGHRA, CDR2 YSYEKL. The CDR3 is made up of 16 amino acids. The CDR3 sequence: CASSQVDRGRGDTQYF. The CDR3 coding sequence is TGCGCCAGCAGCCAGGTCGACAGGGGGCGAGGAGATACGCAGTATTTT.

This clone was seen a single time. The chain has TRBV11-2 and TRBJ1-6; TRBD1 might be the D (6 bases). CDR1 is SGHAT, CDR2 FQNNGV, per germline. The CDR3 is 19 residues long. Trimming left V 1 base short and J 3 bases short, with 19 bases between. In DNA form, the CDR3 reads TGTGCCAGCAGCTTAGCGGACAGTATGGGCTGGAGCTATAATTCACCCCTCCACTTT. This gives the protein CASSLADSMGWSYNSPLHF.

The rearrangement joins TRBV11-3 to TRBJ2-7; D remains ambiguous. The V end lost 5 bases, the J end lost 6 bases, and 11 bases lay between the germline ends. This CDR3 has 12 amino acids. Germline CDR1 is SGHNT and CDR2 is YENEEA. CDR3 sequence reads: CASSLHDSEQYF. For the CDR3, the DNA is TGTGCCAGCAGCCTGCACGACTCCGAGCAGTACTTC. The entire variable domain, with the rest obtained from reference TRBV11-3 and TRBJ2-7, is as follows: EAGVVQSPRYKIIEKKQPVAFWCNPISGHNTLYWYLQNLGQGPELLIRYENEEAVDDSQLPKDRFSAERLKGVDSTLKIQPAELGDSAVYLCASSLHDSEQYFGPGTRLTVT.

CDR3 protein: CAWSVPRGISDYTDTQYF. The CDR3 bases are TGTGCCTGGAGTGTACCGCGAGGCATTAGCGACTACACAGATACGCAGTATTTT. The V gene is TRBV30, the J gene TRBJ2-3; possible D gene TRBD2, 5 bases. The CDR3 runs to 18 residues. The V gene lost 0 bases and the J gene lost 2 bases, with 21 bases spanning the gap. The V gene's germline CDR1 is GTSNPN and CDR2 SVGIG (reference sequence).

Written as DNA, the CDR3 is TGTGCCAGCAGTTTTCGAGTAATGAACACTGAAGCTTTCTTT. Translation gives CASSFRVMNTEAFF. V is TRBV27 and J is TRBJ1-1; no clear D. Germline lookup yields CDR1 MNHEY and CDR2 SMNVEV (reference sequence). V was trimmed by 3 bases and J by 0 bases, leaving 8 bases between them. The length of the CDR3 is 14 residues.

This clone was seen only a few times. The chain recombines TRBV14 with TRBJ2-7; 7 bases are a match to TRBD2. There are 16 residues in the CDR3. The germline V gene encodes CDR1 SGHDN and CDR2 FVKESK. The V gene end was trimmed by 5 bases and the J gene end by 4 bases; junction bases not matched to a gene: 14. The CDR3 coding sequence is TGTGCCAGCAGCTCCTCGACTAGCTATCCCCCTTACGAGCAGTACTTC. Translation gives CASSSSTSYPPYEQYF. The variable domain in full, completed from reference TRBV14 and TRBJ2-7, reads EAGVTQFPSHSVIEKGQTVTLRCDPISGHDNLYWYRRVMGKEIKFLLHFVKESKQDESGMPNNRFLAERTGGTYSTLKVQPAELEDSGVYFCASSSSTSYPPYEQYFGPGTRLTVT.

This CDR3 reads CASSLSGTEITEAFF. The CDR3 DNA follows: TGCGCCAGCAGCTTATCCGGGACAGAGATCACTGAAGCTTTCTTT. The chain has TRBV5-1 and TRBJ1-1; 7 bases line up with TRBD1. The V gene end was trimmed by 2 bases and the J gene end by 4 bases; junction bases not matched to a gene: 8. This CDR3 spans 15 amino acids. Germline V CDR1 and CDR2: SGHRS, YFSETQ.

CDR3 nucleotide sequence: TGTGCCAGCAGCTCTGGGCGAAATCTGGGCACTGAAGCTTTCTTT. Its protein is CASSSGRNLGTEAFF. The rearrangement joins TRBV5-6 to TRBJ1-1; D unresolved. Per the germline V gene, CDR1 is SGHDT and CDR2 is YYEEEE. Trimming took 3 bases from V and 4 from J, leaving 16 bases between them. This CDR3 has 15 residues.

This clone was observed a handful of times. The CDR3 region is CASMGGKEQAFF. In nucleotides, the CDR3 is TGTGCCAGTATGGGAGGGAAAGAGCAAGCTTTCTTT. This chain links TRBV19 with TRBJ1-1; D is undetermined. Germline CDR1 and CDR2: LNHDA and SQIVND (reference sequence). The CDR3 is 12 residues long. Trimming stripped 7 bases from V and 9 bases from J, with 15 bases between.

In nucleotides, the CDR3 is TGTGCCAGCAGCTTAGGGGCGGGACCCTACGAGCAGTACTTC. It is translated as CASSLGAGPYEQYF. The chain employs TRBV7-2 and TRBJ2-7; possibly TRBD2 for D (6 bases). Trimming took off 1 base at V and 2 bases at J, with 9 bases between the two ends. Germline loops: CDR1 SGHTA, CDR2 FQGNSA. The CDR3 is 14 residues long.

The J gene is TRBJ1-5, the V gene TRBV19; tentative D call: TRBD1 (6 bases). Germline values: CDR1 LNHDA, CDR2 SQIVND (reference sequence). The CDR3 is 14 amino acids. V dropped 6 bases and J dropped 4 bases, with 13 bases sitting between them. The CDR3 coding sequence is TGTGCCAGTAGACCAGGGGATATGAATCAGCCCCAGCATTTT. It encodes CASRPGDMNQPQHF.

The V gene is TRBV9, the J gene TRBJ2-1; 9 bases map to TRBD1. Germline lookup yields CDR1 SGDLS and CDR2 YYNGEE. The trim removed 6 bases at V and 9 bases at J, leaving 13 bases unmatched. The CDR3 is made up of 15 amino acids. This CDR3 is CASNGGDRVIGEQFF. The CDR3 bases are TGTGCCAGCAATGGGGGGGACAGGGTCATCGGTGAGCAGTTCTTC.

V gene TRBV28 combines with J gene TRBJ1-2, with 9 bases matching TRBD1. The junction had 7 bases not matched to a gene; V was cut back by 1 base and J by 7 bases. The CDR3 has 15 residues. Germline V CDR1 and CDR2: MDHEN, SYDVKM. The CDR3 DNA sequence: TGTGCCAGCAGTTTATTGGGGGACAGGGTGGGTGGCTACACCTTC. It is translated as CASSLLGDRVGGYTF.

The chain links TRBV2 to TRBJ2-1, with TRBD2 identical over 10 bases. The V gene end was trimmed by 11 bases and the J gene end by 8 bases; junction bases not matched to a gene: 30. The CDR3 is made up of 20 amino acids. Germline V gene data show CDR1 as SNHLY and CDR2 as FYNNEI. The CDR3 sequence: CAHKGVGGLFSGRAFDEQFF. CDR3 DNA: TGTGCCCACAAGGGGGTAGGGGGATTATTCAGCGGGAGGGCCTTCGATGAGCAGTTCTTC.

This chain links TRBV4-3 with TRBJ2-1; 10 bases align to TRBD2. V was clipped by 5 bases and J by 10 bases; unmatched bases: 8. The CDR3 spans 14 residues. CDR1 is LGHNA, CDR2 YSLEER, per germline. CDR3 bases: TGCGCCAGCAGCTGTCTAGCGGGAGTGCAGGAGCAGTTCTTC. Its translation: CASSCLAGVQEQFF.